A selection of T cell receptor beta chains follows, all from one sample in a study of blood T cell repertoires in COVID-19. Only in-frame clones appear in the TCRdb table, and some are missing; sequencing was by immunoSEQ multiplex PCR. The sample records fewer than 200,000 clones, roughly 84% being singletons. Sequencing was performed on PBMCs or T cells enriched from blood (not recorded which). The receptors were gathered from a young woman who had been exposed to COVID-19. CDR3s include the opening cysteine and the closing phenylalanine or tryptophan. D genes are given only for firm matches. Part of the rows lack a size; the others show once, few, many or a class for expanded clones.

J	V	D	size	DNA	CDR3
TRBJ1-2	TRBV7-2	.	.	TGTGCCAGCAGCTTGCTGGACAGAACCATTGGCTATGGCTACACCTTC	CASSLLDRTIGYGYTF
TRBJ2-3	TRBV5-5	TRBD2	.	TGTGCCAGCAACTGGGGAGGGGCCACAGATACGCAGTATTTT	CASNWGGATDTQYF
TRBJ1-1	TRBV6-6	TRBD1	.	TGTGCCAGCAGTTATGAATGGGACAGCCGCCGTGAAGCTTTCTTT	CASSYEWDSRREAFF
TRBJ2-7	TRBV4-2	TRBD1	.	TGTGCCAGCAGCCAAGACGGAGACAGGGTCTCCTACGAGCAGTACTTC	CASSQDGDRVSYEQYF
TRBJ1-3	TRBV4-3	.	.	TGCGCCAGCAGCCGCGGTTCACAGGACTCTGGAAACACCATATATTTT	CASSRGSQDSGNTIYF
TRBJ2-6	TRBV15	TRBD1	.	TGTGCCACCAGCACGCGACAGGGCGGCTCTGGGGCCAACGTCCTGACTTTC	CATSTRQGGSGANVLTF
TRBJ2-7	TRBV5-8	.	.	TGTGCCAGCAGCTTAGGGGCAGGGTGGGCCTACGAGCAGTACTTC	CASSLGAGWAYEQYF
TRBJ1-4	TRBV6-2/TRBV6-3	TRBD1	.	TGTGCCAGCAGTTACTCGATTCCGGGACAGGATAATGAAAAACTGTTTTTT	CASSYSIPGQDNEKLFF
TRBJ1-6	TRBV5-1	.	.	TGCGCCAGCAGCACCGGGTACTCACCCCTCCACTTT	CASSTGYSPLHF
TRBJ2-3	TRBV14	.	few	TGTGCCAGCAGCCAAGGACTTGAAGATACGCAGTATTTT	CASSQGLEDTQYF
TRBJ1-1	TRBV6-2/TRBV6-3	TRBD1	.	TGTGCCAGCAGCCCGGGACAGGGGTTTGGAGAAGCTTTCTTT	CASSPGQGFGEAFF
TRBJ2-1	TRBV9	.	.	TGTGCCAGCAGCCCCAAGATCGGGGGTTTGGACCTCTCCTACAATGAGCAGTTCTTC	CASSPKIGGLDLSYNEQFF
TRBJ2-3	TRBV7-2	TRBD2	.	TGTGCCAGCAGCTCCACCTCGAGACTAGCGGATACGCAGTATTTT	CASSSTSRLADTQYF
TRBJ1-4	TRBV20-1	.	once	TGCAGTGCTAGTGGGGGGGATGGGGAAAAACTGTTTTTT	CSASGGDGEKLFF
TRBJ1-4	TRBV4-1	.	.	TGCGCCAGCAGCCAAGATCGGGAAAAACTGTTTTTT	CASSQDREKLFF
TRBJ2-1	TRBV3-1/TRBV3-2	TRBD2	few	TGTGCCAGCAGACCGACTAGCGGGGGGGCCGATGAGCAGTTCTTC	CASRPTSGGADEQFF
TRBJ1-6	TRBV6-4	.	.	TGTGCCAGCAGTGACCTCAGAGGTTCCCCACCCCTCCACTTT	CASSDLRGSPPLHF
TRBJ2-6	TRBV18	TRBD2	.	TGTGCCAGCTCACCACGAATTGCGGGAGACTCTGGGGCCAACGTCCTGACTTTC	CASSPRIAGDSGANVLTF
TRBJ1-5	TRBV7-9	.	.	TGTGCCAGCAGCTTAGAGGGAGGAGGCAATCAGCCCCAGCATTTT	CASSLEGGGNQPQHF
TRBJ2-7	TRBV7-9	TRBD2	.	TGTGCCAGCAGCGGGGGGGATTACGAGCAGTACTTC	CASSGGDYEQYF
TRBJ2-5	TRBV7-9	TRBD2	.	TGTGCCAGCAGCCCCCGTGATAGCGGGGCCGCAGAGACCCAGTACTTC	CASSPRDSGAAETQYF
TRBJ2-7	TRBV2	TRBD1	.	TGTGCCAGCACTAGTCAGGGGGCTTTGATACCGTACTTC	CASTSQGALIPYF
TRBJ2-7	TRBV9	.	.	TGTGCCAGCAGCCCCCGTGGAGACAGGTCCCGAAGCTCCTACGAGCAGTACTTC	CASSPRGDRSRSSYEQYF